This TCR beta chain was identified in a study of T-cell memory formation after mild COVID-19. Study results and caveats: CD4/CD8 balance characterized clones contracting day 15 to 85, and CD4+ skew characterized later expanders.

MiXCR was run by TCRdb on the 5' RACE reads, yielding one entry per CDR3 protein. The table shows 250,000 to 350,000 distinct CDR3 sequences, with 16% occurring only once. This CDR3 has 16 amino acids. Germline lookup yields CDR1 SEHNR and CDR2 FQNEAQ (reference sequence). V shed 5 bases, J shed 9 bases, and the junction held 15 bases outside the gene matches. This clonotype was found a few times. Antigen specificity is unknown. The sequencing input was PBMCs or a T cell subset sorted from them (not recorded which). This chain connects TRBV7-9 to TRBJ2-4, with 8 bases lining up with TRBD2. This TCR was recovered from a man between 18 and 29 years old who had mild COVID-19 (a few samples of this study predate the infection). Cell type and time point are not known. The CDR3 sequence is CASSPGRAGGLSIQYF. The CDR3, as DNA: TGTGCCAGCAGCCCGGGCCGTGCGGGGGGCCTATCCATTCAGTACTTC.